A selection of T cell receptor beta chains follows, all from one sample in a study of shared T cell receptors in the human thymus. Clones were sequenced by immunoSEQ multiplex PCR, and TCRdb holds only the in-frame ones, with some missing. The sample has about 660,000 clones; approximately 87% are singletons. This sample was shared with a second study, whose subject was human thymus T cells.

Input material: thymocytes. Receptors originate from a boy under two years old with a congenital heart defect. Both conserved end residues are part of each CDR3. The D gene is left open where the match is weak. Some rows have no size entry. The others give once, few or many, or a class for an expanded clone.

CDR3aa: CASTETKKRLGNSYEQYF; CDR3nt: TGTGCCAGCACGGAAACTAAAAAAAGACTAGGTAATTCCTACGAGCAGTACTTC; j_gene: TRBJ2-7; d_gene: .; abundance: .; v_gene: TRBV2
CDR3aa: CASSPVRTGQPQHF; CDR3nt: TGTGCCAGCAGCCCCGTCCGGACAGGACAGCCCCAGCATTTT; j_gene: TRBJ1-5; d_gene: TRBD1; abundance: .; v_gene: TRBV7-2
CDR3aa: CASSPTSGSGNEQFF; CDR3nt: TGTGCCAGCAGCCCGACTAGCGGGAGCGGAAATGAGCAGTTCTTC; j_gene: TRBJ2-1; d_gene: TRBD2; abundance: .; v_gene: TRBV28
CDR3aa: CASSLLGGTQYF; CDR3nt: TGTGCCAGCAGTTTATTGGGAGGGACCCAGTACTTC; j_gene: TRBJ2-5; d_gene: .; abundance: .; v_gene: TRBV28
CDR3aa: CASSLAGGNSYNEQFF; CDR3nt: TGTGCCAGCAGCTTGGCCGGCGGGAACTCCTACAATGAGCAGTTCTTC; j_gene: TRBJ2-1; d_gene: .; abundance: once; v_gene: TRBV5-6
CDR3aa: CASSPYSGANVLTF; CDR3nt: TGCGCCAGCAGCCCCTACTCTGGGGCCAACGTCCTGACTTTC; j_gene: TRBJ2-6; d_gene: .; abundance: once; v_gene: TRBV5-1
CDR3aa: CASRDRDRFQPQHF; CDR3nt: TGTGCCAGCAGGGACCGGGACAGGTTTCAGCCCCAGCATTTT; j_gene: TRBJ1-5; d_gene: TRBD1; abundance: .; v_gene: TRBV6-5
CDR3aa: CASRAWDRGSPKAFF; CDR3nt: TGTGCCAGCAGGGCCTGGGACAGGGGGTCCCCAAAGGCTTTCTTT; j_gene: TRBJ1-1; d_gene: TRBD1; abundance: .; v_gene: TRBV6-1
CDR3aa: CAWRYRASEKLFF; CDR3nt: TGTGCCTGGAGGTACAGGGCTTCTGAAAAACTGTTTTTT; j_gene: TRBJ1-4; d_gene: .; abundance: .; v_gene: TRBV30
CDR3aa: CASSGSDRSYNEQFF; CDR3nt: TGTGCCAGCAGTGGTAGCGACCGTTCCTACAATGAGCAGTTCTTC; j_gene: TRBJ2-1; d_gene: .; abundance: .; v_gene: TRBV6-1
CDR3aa: CASSHGHQREAKNTGELFF; CDR3nt: TGCGCCAGCAGCCACGGGCACCAGCGGGAGGCCAAGAACACCGGGGAGCTGTTTTTT; j_gene: TRBJ2-2; d_gene: TRBD2; abundance: .; v_gene: TRBV4-1
CDR3aa: CASTRGAGSYNEQFF; CDR3nt: TGTGCCAGCACCCGGGGGGCGGGTTCCTACAATGAGCAGTTCTTC; j_gene: TRBJ2-1; d_gene: .; abundance: .; v_gene: TRBV5-4
CDR3aa: CASSLGLAKETQYF; CDR3nt: TGTGCCAGCAGCCTCGGACTAGCCAAAGAGACCCAGTACTTC; j_gene: TRBJ2-5; d_gene: TRBD2; abundance: .; v_gene: TRBV6-5
CDR3aa: CASSLKGQGYANEQFF; CDR3nt: TGTGCCAGCAGCTTAAAGGGACAGGGATACGCCAATGAGCAGTTCTTC; j_gene: TRBJ2-1; d_gene: TRBD1; abundance: .; v_gene: TRBV7-6
CDR3aa: CASSAGLADTDTQYF; CDR3nt: TGTGCCAGCAGCGCGGGACTAGCGGACACAGATACGCAGTATTTT; j_gene: TRBJ2-3; d_gene: TRBD2; abundance: .; v_gene: TRBV7-9
CDR3aa: CASSQDPGTSGRAQYEQYF; CDR3nt: TGCGCCAGCAGCCAAGACCCCGGGACTAGCGGGAGGGCGCAGTACGAGCAGTACTTC; j_gene: TRBJ2-7; d_gene: TRBD2; abundance: .; v_gene: TRBV4-3
CDR3aa: CASSSQGGGSNTEAFF; CDR3nt: TGTGCCAGCAGCTCCCAAGGGGGGGGCTCGAACACTGAAGCTTTCTTT; j_gene: TRBJ1-1; d_gene: .; abundance: .; v_gene: TRBV7-9
CDR3aa: CASSLGGSQQFF; CDR3nt: TGCGCCAGCAGCTTGGGCGGGAGCCAGCAGTTCTTC; j_gene: TRBJ2-1; d_gene: TRBD2; abundance: few; v_gene: TRBV5-1
CDR3aa: CASSQAKGTGYYPVYGYTF; CDR3nt: TGCGCCAGCAGCCAAGCGAAAGGGACAGGGTATTATCCCGTCTATGGCTACACCTTC; j_gene: TRBJ1-2; d_gene: TRBD1; abundance: .; v_gene: TRBV4-1
CDR3aa: CASSSPQGGIYNEQFF; CDR3nt: TGTGCCAGCAGCTCGCCCCAGGGGGGAATCTACAATGAGCAGTTCTTC; j_gene: TRBJ2-1; d_gene: .; abundance: .; v_gene: TRBV11-2
CDR3aa: CAWSVGYRNTRQYF; CDR3nt: TGTGCCTGGAGTGTAGGGTACAGGAACACGAGACAGTACTTC; j_gene: TRBJ2-7; d_gene: .; abundance: .; v_gene: TRBV30
CDR3aa: CASSPSQAYSYNEQFF; CDR3nt: TGTGCCAGCTCACCCAGTCAGGCTTACTCCTACAATGAGCAGTTCTTC; j_gene: TRBJ2-1; d_gene: .; abundance: few; v_gene: TRBV18
CDR3aa: CASSSGFTQPQHF; CDR3nt: TGTGCCAGCAGTTCAGGGTTTACTCAGCCCCAGCATTTT; j_gene: TRBJ1-5; d_gene: .; abundance: .; v_gene: TRBV27
CDR3aa: CASSRRQGAGEQYF; CDR3nt: TGCGCCAGCAGCCGGCGGCAGGGGGCTGGAGAGCAGTACTTC; j_gene: TRBJ2-7; d_gene: TRBD1; abundance: .; v_gene: TRBV4-3
CDR3aa: CASSHTPPVRGLSYEQYF; CDR3nt: TGTGCCAGCAGTCACACCCCCCCGGTCAGGGGGCTCTCCTACGAGCAGTACTTC; j_gene: TRBJ2-7; d_gene: TRBD1; abundance: .; v_gene: TRBV27
CDR3aa: CASSKALGNTEAFF; CDR3nt: TGTGCCAGCAGCAAAGCTCTCGGGAACACTGAAGCTTTCTTT; j_gene: TRBJ1-1; d_gene: .; abundance: .; v_gene: TRBV21-1
CDR3aa: CASKPQYSYNEQFF; CDR3nt: TGTGCCAGTAAACCGCAGTACTCCTACAATGAGCAGTTCTTC; j_gene: TRBJ2-1; d_gene: .; abundance: .; v_gene: TRBV19
CDR3aa: CASRGGKSNQPQHF; CDR3nt: TGTGCCAGCCGAGGGGGCAAAAGCAATCAGCCCCAGCATTTT; j_gene: TRBJ1-5; d_gene: TRBD1; abundance: few; v_gene: TRBV28
CDR3aa: CASSQDRGRGTEAFF; CDR3nt: TGCGCCAGCAGCCAAGACAGAGGGCGGGGCACTGAAGCTTTCTTT; j_gene: TRBJ1-1; d_gene: .; abundance: .; v_gene: TRBV4-3
CDR3aa: CASSLAVSPYEQYF; CDR3nt: TGCGCCAGCAGCTTGGCGGTTTCGCCCTACGAGCAGTACTTC; j_gene: TRBJ2-7; d_gene: .; abundance: .; v_gene: TRBV5-1
CDR3aa: CASSVTGVAGVPGELFF; CDR3nt: TGTGCCAGCAGTGTTACCGGGGTAGCGGGAGTCCCCGGGGAGCTGTTTTTT; j_gene: TRBJ2-2; d_gene: TRBD2; abundance: .; v_gene: TRBV25-1
CDR3aa: CAISELVAGVGNEQFF; CDR3nt: TGTGCCATCAGTGAGTTGGTAGCGGGAGTCGGGAATGAGCAGTTCTTC; j_gene: TRBJ2-1; d_gene: TRBD2; abundance: .; v_gene: TRBV10-3
CDR3aa: CASSLRDRDGKMNTEAFF; CDR3nt: TGCGCCAGCAGCTTGAGGGACAGGGACGGGAAGATGAACACTGAAGCTTTCTTT; j_gene: TRBJ1-1; d_gene: TRBD1; abundance: .; v_gene: TRBV5-1
CDR3aa: CAWRQGSNQPQHF; CDR3nt: TGTGCCTGGAGACAGGGCAGCAATCAGCCCCAGCATTTT; j_gene: TRBJ1-5; d_gene: .; abundance: .; v_gene: TRBV30
CDR3aa: CASSSRERGSSYNEQFF; CDR3nt: TGTGCCAGCAGTTCAAGGGAGCGGGGAAGCTCCTACAATGAGCAGTTCTTC; j_gene: TRBJ2-1; d_gene: TRBD2; abundance: .; v_gene: TRBV27
CDR3aa: CASSPRGDTQYF; CDR3nt: TGTGCTAGCAGCCCCAGGGGAGATACGCAGTATTTT; j_gene: TRBJ2-3; d_gene: .; abundance: .; v_gene: TRBV7-7
CDR3aa: CATSSSQGGRNEQFF; CDR3nt: TGTGCCACCAGCAGTTCGCAGGGTGGTAGGAATGAGCAGTTCTTC; j_gene: TRBJ2-1; d_gene: .; abundance: .; v_gene: TRBV15
CDR3aa: CATTSGNEQFF; CDR3nt: TGTGCCACCACTAGCGGCAATGAGCAGTTCTTC; j_gene: TRBJ2-1; d_gene: TRBD2; abundance: .; v_gene: TRBV19
CDR3aa: CASSPSVGYTF; CDR3nt: TGTGCCAGCTCACCGAGCGTGGGCTACACCTTC; j_gene: TRBJ1-2; d_gene: .; abundance: .; v_gene: TRBV18
CDR3aa: CASSQEEKGAGNTIYF; CDR3nt: TGCGCCAGCAGCCAAGAGGAGAAAGGAGCTGGAAACACCATATATTTT; j_gene: TRBJ1-3; d_gene: .; abundance: .; v_gene: TRBV4-3
CDR3aa: CASSFSGTSGTLSYEQYF; CDR3nt: TGTGCCAGCAGCTTCTCCGGGACTAGCGGGACCCTCTCCTACGAGCAGTACTTC; j_gene: TRBJ2-7; d_gene: TRBD2; abundance: .; v_gene: TRBV11-2
CDR3aa: CASGRHTMTGEKLFF; CDR3nt: TGTGCTAGTGGTCGCCATACCATGACAGGAGAAAAACTGTTTTTT; j_gene: TRBJ1-4; d_gene: .; abundance: .; v_gene: TRBV12-5
CDR3aa: CASSQHAGTDYGGSGNTIYF; CDR3nt: TGCGCCAGCAGCCAACACGCCGGGACAGATTATGGGGGCTCTGGAAACACCATATATTTT; j_gene: TRBJ1-3; d_gene: TRBD1; abundance: .; v_gene: TRBV4-1
CDR3aa: CASSYEAGVPTDTQYF; CDR3nt: TGTGCCAGCAGTTACGAAGCGGGAGTACCAACAGATACGCAGTATTTT; j_gene: TRBJ2-3; d_gene: TRBD2; abundance: .; v_gene: TRBV6-6
CDR3aa: CASSLSGTSGSRRETQYF; CDR3nt: TGTGCCAGCAGCTTGTCCGGGACTAGCGGGTCCAGGAGGGAGACCCAGTACTTC; j_gene: TRBJ2-5; d_gene: TRBD2; abundance: .; v_gene: TRBV5-6
CDR3aa: CASSSRGRNYGYTF; CDR3nt: TGTGCCAGCTCCTCCAGGGGGCGTAACTATGGCTACACCTTC; j_gene: TRBJ1-2; d_gene: TRBD1; abundance: .; v_gene: TRBV11-2
CDR3aa: CARLLNEKLFF; CDR3nt: TGTGCCAGGCTACTAAATGAAAAACTGTTTTTT; j_gene: TRBJ1-4; d_gene: .; abundance: few; v_gene: TRBV14
CDR3aa: CASSLGLAGGEQYF; CDR3nt: TGTGCCAGCAGCCTGGGACTAGCGGGAGGCGAGCAGTACTTC; j_gene: TRBJ2-7; d_gene: TRBD2; abundance: .; v_gene: TRBV7-6
CDR3aa: CASSLALGVVSQPQHF; CDR3nt: TGTGCCAGCAGCTTAGCGCTAGGGGTTGTCAGTCAGCCCCAGCATTTT; j_gene: TRBJ1-5; d_gene: .; abundance: once; v_gene: TRBV7-9
CDR3aa: CANSVTGDGTDTQYF; CDR3nt: TGTGCCAATTCCGTCACAGGGGATGGCACAGATACGCAGTATTTT; j_gene: TRBJ2-3; d_gene: TRBD1; abundance: .; v_gene: TRBV6-5
CDR3aa: CASSVKRGTSGSTDTQYF; CDR3nt: TGTGCCAGCAGTGTAAAAAGGGGGACTAGCGGGAGCACAGATACGCAGTATTTT; j_gene: TRBJ2-3; d_gene: TRBD2; abundance: .; v_gene: TRBV6-1
CDR3aa: CASSPPFGSYGYTF; CDR3nt: TGTGCCAGCAGTCCTCCATTCGGTTCCTATGGCTACACCTTC; j_gene: TRBJ1-2; d_gene: .; abundance: .; v_gene: TRBV28
CDR3aa: CASFPGTGYYLSTDTQYF; CDR3nt: TGTGCCAGCTTTCCCGGGACAGGATATTACCTTAGCACAGATACGCAGTATTTT; j_gene: TRBJ2-3; d_gene: TRBD1; abundance: .; v_gene: TRBV18
CDR3aa: CASSLRQGAKETQYF; CDR3nt: TGTGCCAGCAGCTTACGGCAGGGGGCCAAAGAGACCCAGTACTTC; j_gene: TRBJ2-5; d_gene: TRBD1; abundance: .; v_gene: TRBV7-9
CDR3aa: CASSGGPGAGANVLTF; CDR3nt: TGTGCCAGCAGCGGGGGGCCAGGGGCTGGGGCCAACGTCCTGACTTTC; j_gene: TRBJ2-6; d_gene: .; abundance: .; v_gene: TRBV9
CDR3aa: CASSPHPTRTSGRSYEQYF; CDR3nt: TGTGCCAGCTCACCACACCCAACGAGGACTAGCGGGAGATCCTACGAGCAGTACTTC; j_gene: TRBJ2-7; d_gene: TRBD2; abundance: .; v_gene: TRBV18
CDR3aa: CASSEARGSSYNEQFF; CDR3nt: TGTGCCAGCAGTGAAGCACGGGGGAGTTCCTACAATGAGCAGTTCTTC; j_gene: TRBJ2-1; d_gene: .; abundance: .; v_gene: TRBV2
CDR3aa: CAWHPGGDGTTGELFF; CDR3nt: TGTGCCTGGCACCCGGGGGGAGATGGAACCACCGGGGAGCTGTTTTTT; j_gene: TRBJ2-2; d_gene: TRBD2; abundance: .; v_gene: TRBV30